A single sample gave rise to the 2 T cell receptor beta chains below, sequenced in a study of regulatory dendritic cells for organ transplantation. Clones were sequenced by immunoSEQ multiplex PCR, and TCRdb holds only the in-frame ones, with some missing. Of tens of thousands of clones in the sample, 82% were seen once. The sample taken for sequencing was naive CD8+ T cells from blood. Noted subset: CD45RA+ naive T cells. All receptors derive from a human donor in good health.

The chain joins TRBV9 to TRBJ1-3; 11 positions agree with TRBD1. Germline V gene sequence: CDR1 SGDLS, CDR2 YYNGEE. The CDR3 sequence is 18 residues long. Unmatched junction bases numbered 8, after V lost 0 bases and J lost 3 bases. CDR3 sequence reads: CASSVAGTGGFVGNTIYF. As DNA, the CDR3 is TGTGCCAGCAGCGTAGCAGGGACAGGGGGTTTCGTTGGAAACACCATATATTTT. Variable domain in full (rest from reference TRBV9 and TRBJ1-3): DSGVTQTPKHLITATGQRVTLRCSPRSGDLSVYWYQQSLDQGLQFLIQYYNGEERAKGNILERFSAQQFPDLHSELNLSSLELGDSALYFCASSVAGTGGFVGNTIYFGEGSWLTVV.

In this sample, this clone turned up once. The V call is TRBV5-1, the J call TRBJ2-1; D not resolved. Germline V gives CDR1 SGHRS, CDR2 YFSETQ. CDR3 size: 12 residues. V was cut by 6 bases and J by 8 bases, with 12 bases left in between. The CDR3 DNA follows: TGCGCCAGCAACCTATTGGGCGATGAGCAGTTCTTC. It codes for CASNLLGDEQFF.